A selection of T cell receptor beta chains follows, all from one sample in a study of T cell changes during pregnancy in multiple sclerosis. TCRdb's copy holds only in-frame clones and misses some; the assay was immunoSEQ multiplex PCR. The sample has 85,000 to 100,000 clones; roughly 92% are singletons. This sample comprised peripheral blood, obtained in the first trimester of pregnancy. The receptors derive from a female donor with multiple sclerosis, enrolled in a pregnancy study. Each CDR3 is given with its conserved first and last residue. The D gene is left open where the match is weak. Size values are once, few and many counts, or a class for expanded clones, and some rows have none.

size	V	D	J	CDR3	DNA
-	TRBV5-6	-	TRBJ2-3	CASSFLLSFTDTQYF	TGTGCCAGCAGCTTCCTTCTATCCTTCACAGATACGCAGTATTTT
-	TRBV20-1	-	TRBJ1-3	CSATHGNTIYF	TGCAGTGCTACACATGGAAACACCATATATTTT
-	TRBV19	TRBD1	TRBJ1-1	CASVGTAEAFF	TGTGCCAGCGTGGGGACAGCGGAAGCTTTCTTT
-	TRBV18	TRBD1	TRBJ2-5	CASSRRPRQGYQETQYF	TGTGCCAGCTCACGACGACCGCGACAGGGGTACCAAGAGACCCAGTACTTC
few	TRBV5-1	-	TRBJ2-1	CASSAPPPLERDNYNEQFF	TGCGCCAGCAGCGCTCCTCCCCCACTCGAACGGGACAACTACAATGAGCAGTTCTTC
-	TRBV30	-	TRBJ1-2	CAWIHRGAFGGYTF	TGTGCCTGGATACACCGGGGGGCGTTCGGGGGCTACACCTTC
once	TRBV6-1	TRBD2	TRBJ2-5	CASAPGGQQETQYF	TGTGCCTCAGCCCCGGGAGGCCAACAAGAGACCCAGTACTTC
-	TRBV2	-	TRBJ1-1	CASILGSGVEAFF	-
-	TRBV7-9	-	TRBJ1-4	CASSTNRAATNEKLFF	TGTGCCAGCAGCACCAACAGGGCAGCAACTAATGAAAAACTGTTTTTT
-	TRBV5-5	-	TRBJ1-2	CASSPSAGLGYTF	TGTGCCAGCAGCCCGTCGGCAGGATTAGGCTACACCTTC
-	TRBV5-1	TRBD2	TRBJ2-1	CASSMGLGYNEQFF	TGCGCCAGCAGCATGGGACTAGGGTACAATGAGCAGTTCTTC
-	TRBV28	TRBD2	TRBJ2-7	CASSQGLALAEQYF	TGTGCCAGCAGCCAGGGACTAGCGCTGGCTGAGCAGTACTTC
-	TRBV4-3	-	TRBJ1-4	CASSQEGRGEKLFF	TGCGCCAGCAGCCAAGAAGGGAGGGGTGAAAAACTGTTTTTT
-	TRBV18	TRBD2	TRBJ2-1	CASSLGLAHFFSSYNEQFF	TGTGCCAGCTCGCTCGGACTAGCTCACTTCTTTAGCTCCTACAATGAGCAGTTCTTC
-	TRBV6-4	TRBD2	TRBJ2-3	CASSVAGAGTDTQYF	TGTGCCAGCAGTGTAGCGGGAGCTGGCACAGATACGCAGTATTTT
-	TRBV6-5	-	TRBJ2-2	CASKSGDTGELFF	TGTGCCAGCAAGTCCGGGGACACCGGGGAGCTGTTTTTT
-	TRBV7-2	TRBD1	TRBJ2-1	CASSRTGGFDEQFF	TGTGCCAGCAGTCGGACAGGGGGGTTCGATGAGCAGTTCTTC
-	TRBV6-6	-	TRBJ1-3	CASSYSRISGNTIYF	TGTGCCAGCAGTTATTCCAGGATCTCTGGAAACACCATATATTTT